The rows below give T cell receptor beta chains drawn from one sample of a study of shared clonotypes between healthy human individuals. Using immunoSEQ multiplex PCR, the repertoire was profiled, and TCRdb retains in-frame clones only, with some absent. The sample has about 470,000 clones, roughly 77% seen once; the top ten hold about 13%. Input material: PBMCs. These receptors originate from a woman aged 40 to 49 in good health. Some clones in this sample may be carry-over from other donors' samples. Each CDR3 is given with its conserved first and last residue. A D gene is named only where the DNA matches it firmly. Where a row states a size, it is once, few, many or the class of an expanded clone; other rows omit it.

CASSHLHTSQPQHF TGCGCCAGCAGCCACCTCCACACTTCCCAGCCCCAGCATTTT TRBJ1-5 . TRBV4-1 .
CASRLTGQGDGYTF TGTGCCAGCAGACTGACCGGGCAGGGTGACGGCTACACCTTC TRBJ1-2 . TRBV2 .
CASSYPASGIGTQYF TGTGCCAGCAGTTACCCTGCTAGCGGGATTGGGACCCAGTACTTC TRBJ2-5 TRBD2 TRBV6-6 few
CASRSRDIYNEQFF TGTGCCAGCAGATCCAGGGACATCTACAATGAGCAGTTCTTC TRBJ2-1 . TRBV6-5 .
CASSQDSAGNTGELFF TGCGCCAGCAGCCAAGATAGCGCAGGGAACACCGGGGAGCTGTTTTTT TRBJ2-2 . TRBV4-3 .
CASTLSEINEQYF TGTGCCAGCACCCTATCCGAGATCAACGAGCAGTACTTC TRBJ2-7 . TRBV6-6 .
CASSDAGLTSNEQFF TGTGCCAGCAGTGACGCGGGACTCACCAGTAATGAGCAGTTCTTC TRBJ2-1 . TRBV6-4 .
CASSLSVLLNTEAFF TGTGCCAGCAGTCTCTCGGTTCTTTTGAACACTGAAGCTTTCTTT TRBJ1-1 . TRBV6-1 .
CASSIPGLAWAEQYF TGTGCCAGTAGTATACCGGGACTAGCATGGGCCGAGCAGTACTTC TRBJ2-7 TRBD2 TRBV19 .
CASSLGWESSYNEQFF TGTGCCAGCAGCTTAGGGTGGGAGAGCTCCTACAATGAGCAGTTCTTC TRBJ2-1 . TRBV5-6 few
CSVEKAGSDTQYF TGCAGCGTTGAGAAAGCGGGATCTGATACGCAGTATTTT TRBJ2-3 TRBD2 TRBV29-1 .
CASSEGRGGLDSGANVLTF TGTGCCAGCAGTGAGGGAAGAGGGGGCCTAGACTCTGGGGCCAACGTCCTGACTTTC TRBJ2-6 TRBD1 TRBV2 .
CASSPTGTGEGYTF TGTGCCAGCAGCCCCACCGGGACAGGGGAAGGCTACACCTTC TRBJ1-2 TRBD1 TRBV4-2 .
CASSKQGLKNNEQFF TGTGCCAGCAGCAAACAGGGTTTGAAGAACAATGAGCAGTTCTTC TRBJ2-1 . TRBV7-2 .
CASSYSPGQGETQYF TGTGCCAGCAGTTACTCGCCGGGGCAGGGAGAGACCCAGTACTTC TRBJ2-5 . TRBV6-6 .
CASSPRRTGLFNEQYF TGTGCCAGCAGTCCCCGCAGGACAGGGCTATTCAACGAGCAGTACTTC TRBJ2-7 TRBD1 TRBV27 .
CATSRLAGDYNEQFF TGTGCCACCAGCAGGCTAGCGGGTGACTACAATGAGCAGTTCTTC TRBJ2-1 TRBD2 TRBV15 few
CASSPHRLREGNYEQYF TGCGCCAGCAGCCCCCACCGTCTGCGGGAGGGTAACTACGAGCAGTACTTC TRBJ2-7 TRBD2 TRBV4-1 .
CASRTGGSYEQYF TGTGCCAGCCGGACAGGGGGATCCTACGAGCAGTACTTC TRBJ2-7 TRBD1 TRBV5-4 .
CASSLYPLAQYF TGTGCCAGCAGCTTGTACCCCCTGGCGCAGTACTTC TRBJ2-7 . TRBV7-2 .
CASSKGHFSYEQYF TGTGCCAGCAGCAAAGGCCATTTCTCCTACGAGCAGTACTTC TRBJ2-7 . TRBV21-1 .
CASSDLSYEQYF TGTGCCAGCAGTGACCTATCCTACGAGCAGTACTTC TRBJ2-7 . TRBV2 .
CAWSVGGVTGQETQYF TGTGCCTGGAGCGTAGGGGGGGTAACGGGGCAAGAGACCCAGTACTTC TRBJ2-5 . TRBV30 .
CASSSSGSETQYF TGTGCCAGCAGCTCTAGCGGGAGCGAGACCCAGTACTTC TRBJ2-5 TRBD2 TRBV5-4 .
CASTQGSPGQKLFF TGTGCCAGCACTCAGGGGTCCCCTGGCCAAAAACTGTTTTTT TRBJ1-4 . TRBV6-1 .
CASSPSGDSYTEAFF TGTGCCAGCAGCCCATCCGGGGACAGCTACACTGAAGCTTTCTTT TRBJ1-1 TRBD1 TRBV9 many
CASSSLYEQYF TGTGCCAGCAGTTCACTCTACGAGCAGTACTTC TRBJ2-7 . TRBV7-9 few
CASSRDRANYGYTF TGTGCCAGCAGCAGGGATAGGGCTAACTATGGCTACACCTTC TRBJ1-2 . TRBV7-2 once
CASSNAGRDTIYF TGTGCCAGCAGTAACGCAGGGAGGGACACCATATATTTT TRBJ1-3 . TRBV28 .
CASSGDNPPDGYTF TGTGCCAGCAGCGGGGACAACCCCCCGGATGGCTACACCTTC TRBJ1-2 . TRBV9 .
CASSLGDISNTGELFF TGTGCCAGCAGCTTAGGCGACATAAGTAACACCGGGGAGCTGTTTTTT TRBJ2-2 . TRBV7-9 .
CASSFRDRVGYTF TGTGCCAGTAGTTTCCGGGACAGGGTAGGCTACACCTTC TRBJ1-2 TRBD1 TRBV19 .
CASSTYDRPVGYTF TGTGCCAGCAGCACGTACGACAGGCCCGTCGGCTACACCTTC TRBJ1-2 . TRBV7-9 .
CAISESGVGGSSTDTQYF TGTGCCATCAGTGAGTCGGGAGTAGGGGGATCTAGCACAGATACGCAGTATTTT TRBJ2-3 . TRBV10-3 .
CASSPSPQGVSTDTQYF TGCGCCAGCAGCCCCTCCCCACAGGGGGTGAGCACAGATACGCAGTATTTT TRBJ2-3 TRBD1 TRBV5-1 .
CASSLSLRGQYEQYF TGCGCCAGCAGCCTCAGTCTTAGGGGCCAGTACGAGCAGTACTTC TRBJ2-7 . TRBV4-3 few
CASSLGQGGYEQYF TGTGCCAGCAGCCTCGGACAGGGGGGTTACGAGCAGTACTTC TRBJ2-7 TRBD1 TRBV4-2 .
CSVEVQGYGYTF TGCAGCGTTGAGGTTCAGGGATACGGCTACACCTTC TRBJ1-2 . TRBV29-1 .
CASSLGTGVYGYTF TGTGCCAGCAGTTTAGGGACAGGGGTCTATGGCTACACCTTC TRBJ1-2 TRBD1 TRBV6-1 .
CASSLDLTDTNEQFF TGTGCCAGCAGCTTAGATTTGACGGACACCAATGAGCAGTTCTTC TRBJ2-1 . TRBV7-2 .
CASGLEGTAGNTIYF TGTGCTAGTGGTTTGGAGGGAACAGCGGGAAACACCATATATTTT TRBJ1-3 . TRBV12-5 .
CASSYFGGGPVETQYF TGTGCCAGCAGTTACTTTGGGGGAGGGCCTGTAGAGACCCAGTACTTC TRBJ2-5 TRBD2 TRBV6-5 .
CASSIVGTSKVF TGTGCCAGTAGTATAGTCGGGACTAGTAAGGTCTTC TRBJ2-1 TRBD2 TRBV19 .
CASSPRPGQDGAYF TGTGCCAGCTCACCCAGGCCGGGACAGGACGGCGCATACTTC TRBJ2-7 TRBD1 TRBV18 .